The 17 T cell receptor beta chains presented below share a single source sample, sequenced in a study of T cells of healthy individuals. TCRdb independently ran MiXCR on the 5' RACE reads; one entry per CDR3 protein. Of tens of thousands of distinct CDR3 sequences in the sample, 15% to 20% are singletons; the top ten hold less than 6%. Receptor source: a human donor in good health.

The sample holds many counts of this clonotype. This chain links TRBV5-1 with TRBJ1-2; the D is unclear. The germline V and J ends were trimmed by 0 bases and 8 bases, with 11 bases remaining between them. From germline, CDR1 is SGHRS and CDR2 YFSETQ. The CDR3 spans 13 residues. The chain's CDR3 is CASSLDRAEGYTF. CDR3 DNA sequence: TGCGCCAGCAGCTTGGATCGGGCAGAAGGCTACACCTTC.

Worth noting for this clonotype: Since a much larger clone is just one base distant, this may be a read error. CDR3 sequence (DNA): TGTGCCAGCAGTTCTAGTGGCGGGACTAGCGGGGGAGATACGCAGTATTTT. This gives the protein CASSSSGGTSGGDTQYF. The V and J genes are TRBV12-3 or TRBV12-4 and TRBJ2-3; TRBD2 matches 14 bases. The CDR3 is 17 residues long. The J segment lost 5 bases and the V segment lost 4 bases, leaving 8 bases of the junction unmatched.

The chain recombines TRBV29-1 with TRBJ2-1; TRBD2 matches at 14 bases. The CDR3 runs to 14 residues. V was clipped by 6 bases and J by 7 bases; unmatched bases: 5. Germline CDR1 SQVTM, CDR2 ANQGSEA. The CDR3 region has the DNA TGCAGCGTGGGACTAGCGGGAGTATTGAATGAGCAGTTCTTC. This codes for CSVGLAGVLNEQFF.

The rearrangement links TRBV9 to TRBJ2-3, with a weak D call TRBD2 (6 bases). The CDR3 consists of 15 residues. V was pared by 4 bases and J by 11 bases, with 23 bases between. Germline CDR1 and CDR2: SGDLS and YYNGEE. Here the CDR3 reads CASSSDPARRGMQYF. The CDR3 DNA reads TGTGCCAGCAGCTCAGACCCCGCTAGGCGGGGTATGCAGTATTTT.

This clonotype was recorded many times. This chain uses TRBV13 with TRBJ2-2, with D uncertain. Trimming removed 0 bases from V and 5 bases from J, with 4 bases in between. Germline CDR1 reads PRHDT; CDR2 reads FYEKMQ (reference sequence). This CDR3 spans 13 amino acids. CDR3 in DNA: TGTGCCAGCAGCTTAGGTGGTACCGGGGAGCTGTTTTTT. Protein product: CASSLGGTGELFF.

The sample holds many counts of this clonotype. The CDR3 DNA is TGCAGTGCTAGAGATCTAGACTCGCGCACAGATACGCAGTATTTT. As protein: CSARDLDSRTDTQYF. The chain couples TRBV20-1 to TRBJ2-3; the D is unclear. V lost 0 bases to trimming and J lost 1 base, with 11 bases between them. CDR1 and CDR2 (germline): DFQATT, SNEGSKA (reference sequence). CDR3 length: 15 residues.

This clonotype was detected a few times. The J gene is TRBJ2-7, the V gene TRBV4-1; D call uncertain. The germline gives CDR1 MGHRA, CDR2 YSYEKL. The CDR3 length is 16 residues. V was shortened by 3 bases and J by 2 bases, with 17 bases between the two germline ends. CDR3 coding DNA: TGCGCCAGCAGCCATCAGCCCAGGACGGTCACCTACGAGCAGTACTTC. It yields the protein CASSHQPRTVTYEQYF.

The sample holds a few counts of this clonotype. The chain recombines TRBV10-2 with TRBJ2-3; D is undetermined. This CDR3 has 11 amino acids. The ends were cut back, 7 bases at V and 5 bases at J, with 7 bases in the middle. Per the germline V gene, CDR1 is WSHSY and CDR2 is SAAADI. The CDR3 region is CASNPIDTQYF. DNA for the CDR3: TGCGCCAGCAACCCCATAGATACGCAGTATTTT.

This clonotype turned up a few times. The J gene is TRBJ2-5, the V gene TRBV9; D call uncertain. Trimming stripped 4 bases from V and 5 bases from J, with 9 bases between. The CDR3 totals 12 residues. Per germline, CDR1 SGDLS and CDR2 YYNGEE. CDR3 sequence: CASSSLGETQYF. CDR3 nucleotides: TGTGCCAGCAGCTCTCTGGGGGAGACCCAGTACTTC.

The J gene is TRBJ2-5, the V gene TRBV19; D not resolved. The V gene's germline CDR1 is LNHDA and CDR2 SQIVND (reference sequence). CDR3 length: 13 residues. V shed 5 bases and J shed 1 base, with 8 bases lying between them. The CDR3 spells CASSVSRQETQYF. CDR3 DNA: TGTGCCAGTAGTGTCTCGCGCCAAGAGACCCAGTACTTC.

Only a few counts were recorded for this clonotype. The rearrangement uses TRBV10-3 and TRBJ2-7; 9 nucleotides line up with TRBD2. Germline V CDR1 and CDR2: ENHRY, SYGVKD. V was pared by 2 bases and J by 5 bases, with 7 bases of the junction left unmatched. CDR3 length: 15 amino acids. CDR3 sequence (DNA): TGTGCCATCAGTGAGGGTTCTAGCGGGATCCACGAGCAGTACTTC. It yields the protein CAISEGSSGIHEQYF.

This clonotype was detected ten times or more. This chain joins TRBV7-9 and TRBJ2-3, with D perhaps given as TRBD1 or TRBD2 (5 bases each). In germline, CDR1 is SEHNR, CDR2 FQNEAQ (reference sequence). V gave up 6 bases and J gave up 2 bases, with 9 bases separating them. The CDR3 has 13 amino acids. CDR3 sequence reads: CASRPGTTDTQYF. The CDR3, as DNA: TGTGCCAGCAGGCCCGGGACCACAGATACGCAGTATTTT.

This chain's CDR3 is CASSQDRGQGETQYF. CDR3 nucleotides: TGCGCCAGCAGCCAAGACAGGGGTCAGGGTGAGACCCAGTACTTC. J is TRBJ2-5 and V is TRBV4-1, with D perhaps TRBD1 (6 bases). Germline V gene lookup returns CDR1 MGHRA and CDR2 YSYEKL. Trimming removed 0 bases at V and 5 bases at J, with 13 bases between. The length of the CDR3 is 15 residues.

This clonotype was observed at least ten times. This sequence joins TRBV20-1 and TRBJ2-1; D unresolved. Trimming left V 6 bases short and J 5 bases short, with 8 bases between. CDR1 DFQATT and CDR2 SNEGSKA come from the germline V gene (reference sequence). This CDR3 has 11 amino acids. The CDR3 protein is CSADRDNEQFF. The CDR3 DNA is TGCAGTGCCGACCGGGACAATGAGCAGTTCTTC.

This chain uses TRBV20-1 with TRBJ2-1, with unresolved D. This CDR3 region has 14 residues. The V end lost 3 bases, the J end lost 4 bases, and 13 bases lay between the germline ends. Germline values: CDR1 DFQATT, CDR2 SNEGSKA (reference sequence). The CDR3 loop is CSASVGRRYNEQFF. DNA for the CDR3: TGCAGTGCTAGCGTCGGACGGAGATACAATGAGCAGTTCTTC.

DNA for the CDR3: TGTGCCAGCAGCCAAGTACAGCTATTGGGGCAAGAGACCCAGTACTTC. This gives the protein CASSQVQLLGQETQYF. The chain has TRBV3-1 and TRBJ2-5; unclear D gene. The V gene's germline CDR1 is LGHDT and CDR2 YNNKEL (reference sequence). The CDR3 sequence is 16 residues long. V was cut by 1 base and J by 2 bases, with 14 bases left in between.

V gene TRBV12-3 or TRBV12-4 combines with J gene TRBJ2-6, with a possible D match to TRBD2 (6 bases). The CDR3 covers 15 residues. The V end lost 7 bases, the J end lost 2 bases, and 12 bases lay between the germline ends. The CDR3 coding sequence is TGTGCCAGCACCCCGGACTACCCTGGGGCCAACGTCCTGACTTTC. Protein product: CASTPDYPGANVLTF.